These T cell receptor beta chains were read from a single sample in a study of vaccination and CD4 T cells after COVID-19. From the PCR reads, TCRdb called clonotypes with MiXCR, one entry per CDR3 protein. This sample has 10,000 to 15,000 distinct CDR3 sequences; about 42% occur once, and the top ten carry less than 25%. These receptors are not linked to any known antigen. The sequenced sample was CD4+ T cells from blood, cultured in vitro, obtained before SARS-CoV-2 vaccination. Receptor source: a human donor who had recovered from COVID-19. CDR3s leave out the opening cysteine and the closing phenylalanine or tryptophan. Not all rows give a size; the values are once, few, many and, for expanded clones, a class.

clone size | J gene | V gene | CDR3 protein
. | TRBJ2-7 | TRBV7-3 | ASSLTEALKSYEQY
. | TRBJ2-3 | TRBV27 | ASSLKSGITDTQY
. | TRBJ2-1 | TRBV10-2 | ASSPPGLAADEQF
few | TRBJ2-1 | TRBV9 | ASSDAGQGYNEQF
. | TRBJ2-1 | TRBV27 | ASSSAGTYNEQF
few | TRBJ1-5 | TRBV19 | AGGVDGDQPQH
. | TRBJ1-2 | TRBV6-1 | ASRDRGNSLRYT
. | TRBJ1-1 | TRBV20-1 | SANFRRGKGAEAF
once | TRBJ2-7 | TRBV11-3 | ASSRGGLGYEQY
. | TRBJ2-3 | TRBV15 | ATSGIKDRASGYTQY
. | TRBJ2-4 | TRBV7-2 | ASSPQTSGRIQY